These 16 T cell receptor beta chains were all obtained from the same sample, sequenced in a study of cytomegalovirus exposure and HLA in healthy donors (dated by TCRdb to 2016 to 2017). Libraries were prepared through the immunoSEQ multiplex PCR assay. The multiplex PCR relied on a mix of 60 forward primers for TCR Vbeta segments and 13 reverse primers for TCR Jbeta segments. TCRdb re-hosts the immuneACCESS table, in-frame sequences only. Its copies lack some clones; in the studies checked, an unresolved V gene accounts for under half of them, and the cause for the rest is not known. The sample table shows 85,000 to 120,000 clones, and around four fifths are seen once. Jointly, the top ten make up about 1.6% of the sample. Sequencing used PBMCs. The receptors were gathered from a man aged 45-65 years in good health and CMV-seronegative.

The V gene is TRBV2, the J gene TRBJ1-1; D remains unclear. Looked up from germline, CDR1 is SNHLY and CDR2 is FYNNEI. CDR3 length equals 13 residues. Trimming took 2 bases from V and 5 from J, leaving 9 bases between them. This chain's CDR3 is CASSESGGTEAFF. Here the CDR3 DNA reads TGTGCCAGCAGTGAATCGGGTGGGACTGAAGCTTTCTTT.

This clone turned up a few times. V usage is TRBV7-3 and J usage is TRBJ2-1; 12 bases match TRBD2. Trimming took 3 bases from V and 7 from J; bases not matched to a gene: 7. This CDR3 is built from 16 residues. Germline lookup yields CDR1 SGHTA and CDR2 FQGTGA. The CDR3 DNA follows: TGTGCCAGCAGCTTGGTCACTAGCGGGGGGATTAATGAGCAGTTCTTC. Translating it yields CASSLVTSGGINEQFF. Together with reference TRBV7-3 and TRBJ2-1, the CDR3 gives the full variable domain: GAGVSQTPSNKVTEKGKYVELRCDPISGHTALYWYRQSLGQGPEFLIYFQGTGAADDSGLPNDRFFAVRPEGSVSTLKIQRTERGDSAVYLCASSLVTSGGINEQFFGPGTRLTVL.

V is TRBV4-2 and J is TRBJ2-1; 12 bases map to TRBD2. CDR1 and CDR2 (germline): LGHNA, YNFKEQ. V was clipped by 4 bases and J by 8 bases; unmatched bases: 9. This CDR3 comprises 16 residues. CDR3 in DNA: TGTGCCAGCAGCCGGGTGCTAGCGGGGGGGCTTGATGAGCAGTTCTTC. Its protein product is CASSRVLAGGLDEQFF.

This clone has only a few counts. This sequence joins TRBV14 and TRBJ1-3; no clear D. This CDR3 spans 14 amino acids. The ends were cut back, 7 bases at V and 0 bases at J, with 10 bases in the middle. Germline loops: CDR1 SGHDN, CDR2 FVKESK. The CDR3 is CASTPTSSGNTIYF. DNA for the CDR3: TGTGCCAGCACCCCCACCAGCTCTGGAAACACCATATATTTT. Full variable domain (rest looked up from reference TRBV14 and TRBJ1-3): EAGVTQFPSHSVIEKGQTVTLRCDPISGHDNLYWYRRVMGKEIKFLLHFVKESKQDESGMPNNRFLAERTGGTYSTLKVQPAELEDSGVYFCASTPTSSGNTIYFGEGSWLTVV.

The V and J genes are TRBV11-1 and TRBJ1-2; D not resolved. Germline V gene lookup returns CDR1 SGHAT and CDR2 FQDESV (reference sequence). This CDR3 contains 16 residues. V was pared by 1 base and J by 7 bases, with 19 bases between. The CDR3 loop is CASSLGRAEAGSGYTF. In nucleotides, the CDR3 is TGTGCCAGCAGCTTAGGTAGAGCCGAGGCCGGGAGTGGCTACACCTTC. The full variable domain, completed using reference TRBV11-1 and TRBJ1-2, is EAEVAQSPRYKITEKSQAVAFWCDPISGHATLYWYRQILGQGPELLVQFQDESVVDDSQLPKDRFSAERLKGVDSTLKIQPAELGDSAMYLCASSLGRAEAGSGYTFGSGTRLTVV.

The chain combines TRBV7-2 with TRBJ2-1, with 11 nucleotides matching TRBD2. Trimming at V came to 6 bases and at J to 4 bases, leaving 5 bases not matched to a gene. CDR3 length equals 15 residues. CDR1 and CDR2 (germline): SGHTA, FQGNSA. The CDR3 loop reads CASRLPSGGYNEQFF. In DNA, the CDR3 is TGTGCCAGCAGACTTCCTAGCGGGGGGTACAATGAGCAGTTCTTC.

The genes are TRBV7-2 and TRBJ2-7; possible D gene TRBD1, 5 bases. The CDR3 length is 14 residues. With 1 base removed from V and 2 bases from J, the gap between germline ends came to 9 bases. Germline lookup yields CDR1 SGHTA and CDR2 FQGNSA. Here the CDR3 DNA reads TGTGCCAGCAGCTTAGATTCAGGGCCCTACGAGCAGTACTTC. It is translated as CASSLDSGPYEQYF.

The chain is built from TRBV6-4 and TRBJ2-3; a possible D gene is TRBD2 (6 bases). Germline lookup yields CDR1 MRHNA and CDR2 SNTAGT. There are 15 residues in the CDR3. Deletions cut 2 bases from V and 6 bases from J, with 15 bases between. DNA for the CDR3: TGTGCCAGCAGTGACGGCCCGGAGGGGACGGATACGCAGTATTTT. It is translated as CASSDGPEGTDTQYF.

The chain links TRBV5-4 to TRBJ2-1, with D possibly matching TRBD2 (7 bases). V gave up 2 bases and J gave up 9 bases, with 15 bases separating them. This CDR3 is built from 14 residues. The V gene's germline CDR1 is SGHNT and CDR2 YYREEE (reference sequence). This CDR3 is CASSFGGAGSEQFF. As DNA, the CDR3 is TGTGCCAGCAGCTTTGGGGGGGCCGGGAGTGAGCAGTTCTTC.

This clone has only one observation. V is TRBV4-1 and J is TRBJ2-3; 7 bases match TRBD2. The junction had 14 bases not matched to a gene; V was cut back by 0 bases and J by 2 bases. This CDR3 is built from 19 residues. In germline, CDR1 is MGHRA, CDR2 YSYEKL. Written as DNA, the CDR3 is TGCGCCAGCAGCCAAGATCCCCGCAGGCTAGCGGTTTTCACAGATACGCAGTATTTT. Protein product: CASSQDPRRLAVFTDTQYF.

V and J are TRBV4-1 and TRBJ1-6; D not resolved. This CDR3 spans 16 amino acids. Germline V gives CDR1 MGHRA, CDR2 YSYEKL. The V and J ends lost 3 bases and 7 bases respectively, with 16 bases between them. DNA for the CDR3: TGCGCCAGCAGCCAGGGAATAGGTGGGGAGAATTCACCCCTCCACTTT. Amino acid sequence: CASSQGIGGENSPLHF.

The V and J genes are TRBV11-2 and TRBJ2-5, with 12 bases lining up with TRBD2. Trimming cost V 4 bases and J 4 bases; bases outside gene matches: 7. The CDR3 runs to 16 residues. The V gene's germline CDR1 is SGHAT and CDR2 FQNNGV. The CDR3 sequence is CASSSPLAGGRETQYF. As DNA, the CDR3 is TGTGCCAGCAGCTCACCCCTAGCGGGGGGGCGAGAGACCCAGTACTTC.

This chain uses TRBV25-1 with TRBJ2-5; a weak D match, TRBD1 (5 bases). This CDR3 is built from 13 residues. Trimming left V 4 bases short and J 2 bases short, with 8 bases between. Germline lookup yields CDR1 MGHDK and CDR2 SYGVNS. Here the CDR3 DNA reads TGTGCCAGCAGTGGGGCAGGGCAAGAGACCCAGTACTTC. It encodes CASSGAGQETQYF.

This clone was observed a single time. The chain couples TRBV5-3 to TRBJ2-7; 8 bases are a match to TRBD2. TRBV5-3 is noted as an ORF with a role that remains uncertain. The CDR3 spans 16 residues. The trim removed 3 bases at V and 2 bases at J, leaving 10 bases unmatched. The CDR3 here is CARSYLWAGGPYEQYV. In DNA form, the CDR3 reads TGTGCCAGAAGCTACCTCTGGGCGGGGGGACCCTACGAGCAGTACGTC.

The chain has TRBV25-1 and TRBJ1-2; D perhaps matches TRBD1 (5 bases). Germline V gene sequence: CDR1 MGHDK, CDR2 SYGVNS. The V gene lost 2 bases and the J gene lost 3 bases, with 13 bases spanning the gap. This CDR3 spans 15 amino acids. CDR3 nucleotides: TGTGCCAGCAGTGAAACAGGAAGGTCGTACTATGGCTACACCTTC. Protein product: CASSETGRSYYGYTF.

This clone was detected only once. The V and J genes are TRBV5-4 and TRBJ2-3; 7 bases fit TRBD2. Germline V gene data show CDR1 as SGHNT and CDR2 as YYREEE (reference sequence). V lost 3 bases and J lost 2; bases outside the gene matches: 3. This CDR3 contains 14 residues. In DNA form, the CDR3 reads TGTGCCAGCAGCTCTGGGACTACCACAGATACGCAGTATTTT. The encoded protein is CASSSGTTTDTQYF.